This T cell receptor beta chain comes out of a study of T-cell reconstitution after alpha-beta-depleted transplantation in children. Germline lookup yields CDR1 GTSNPN and CDR2 SVGIG (reference sequence). This CDR3 spans 12 amino acids. Trimming removed 0 bases from V and 11 bases from J, with 13 bases in between. Unique molecular identifiers featured in how the TCRbeta library was prepared. Using its own MiXCR run on the PCR reads, TCRdb lists one record per CDR3 protein. Of 170,000 or so distinct CDR3 sequences in the sample, around 7% were seen once. This clonotype was counted ten times or more. The chain employs TRBV30 and TRBJ2-5, with a tentative D call TRBD2 (5 bases). The specimen comprised PBMCs from the stem cell graft donor, sampled from the stem cell graft. The TCR originated in a human donor who donated a stem cell graft to a child with Wiskott-Aldrich syndrome. CDR3 sequence (DNA): TGTGCCTGGAGTGTTCTCGGGGAAACGCAGTACTTC. Amino acids: CAWSVLGETQYF. The full variable domain, in which reference TRBV30 and TRBJ2-5 provide the parts outside the CDR3, is SQTIHQWPATLVQPVGSPLSLECTVEGTSNPNLYWYRQAAGRGLQLLFYSVGIGQISSEVPQNLSASRPQDRQFILSSKKLLLSDSGFYLCAWSVLGETQYFGPGTRLLVL.